The 26 T cell receptor beta chains given below trace back to one sample, sequenced in a study of memory CD4+ T cells and cytomegalovirus serostatus. Single viable CD3+CD4+CD8-CD45RO+ cells were sorted as the memory CD4+ T cells. Libraries were prepared by immunoSEQ multiplex PCR; TCRdb keeps only in-frame clonotypes and omits some of them. The sample holds 50,000 to 65,000 clones, 70% to 80% seen once. The sample taken for sequencing was memory CD4+ T cells from blood. The receptor source for this set is an adult in good health and CMV-seronegative.

The rearrangement joins TRBV6-4 to TRBJ1-6, with D unclear. The CDR3 loop spans 13 amino acids. V lost 0 bases and J 9 bases, leaving 6 bases between the germline ends. Germline-derived CDR1 and CDR2 are MRHNA and SNTAGT. The CDR3 protein is CASSDSRSSPLHF. In DNA form, the CDR3 reads TGTGCCAGCAGTGACTCTAGGAGTTCACCCCTCCACTTT.

In DNA, the CDR3 is TGTGCCAGCAGTATTACAGGGGGCACCTATGGCTACACCTTC. This encodes CASSITGGTYGYTF. The chain links TRBV28 to TRBJ1-2; TRBD1 matches at 9 bases. Trimming removed 5 bases from V and 4 bases from J; junction bases left unmatched: 5. Germline V lookup: CDR1 MDHEN, CDR2 SYDVKM. The CDR3 spans 14 residues.

This sequence joins TRBV28 and TRBJ2-7; TRBD2 matches at 9 bases. Germline values: CDR1 MDHEN, CDR2 SYDVKM. V was pared by 3 bases and J by 4 bases, with 4 bases of the junction left unmatched. This CDR3 is 14 amino acids long. The CDR3 DNA follows: TGTGCCAGCAGTTTTCCTAGCGGGAATTACGAGCAGTACTTC. Amino acids: CASSFPSGNYEQYF. Based on the CDR3 plus reference TRBV28 and TRBJ2-7, the full variable domain is DVKVTQSSRYLVKRTGEKVFLECVQDMDHENMFWYRQDPGLGLRLIYFSYDVKMKEKGDIPEGYSVSREKKERFSLILESASTNQTSMYLCASSFPSGNYEQYFGPGTRLTVT.

In DNA, the CDR3 is TGTGCCTGGAGTCGACTAGCGGGAGGCCGTAATGAGCAGTTCTTC. The encoded protein is CAWSRLAGGRNEQFF. V usage is TRBV30 and J usage is TRBJ2-1; 13 bases match TRBD2. CDR1 is GTSNPN, CDR2 SVGIG, per germline (reference sequence). Trimming cost V 2 bases and J 7 bases; bases outside gene matches: 5. The CDR3 is 15 residues long.

This chain connects TRBV6-1 to TRBJ2-1; TRBD2 is a possible D gene (6 bases). Germline CDR1 is MNHNS and CDR2 is SASEGT. Trimming took off 2 bases at V and 15 bases at J, with 20 bases between the two ends. This CDR3 has 14 residues. CDR3 bases: TGTGCCAGCAGTGAAAAACTAGCCGGTAGTTCTCTGTTCTTC. This translates into CASSEKLAGSSLFF.

There are a few counts of this clone. The genes are TRBV5-1 and TRBJ1-2; 9 positions agree with TRBD1. The trim removed 0 bases at V and 5 bases at J, leaving 11 bases unmatched. This CDR3 is built from 17 residues. The germline V gene has CDR1 SGHRS and CDR2 YFSETQ. CDR3 nucleotides: TGCGCCAGCAGCTTGGCCGTGGGACAGGGAAGTGGTTATGGCTACACCTTC. This sequence encodes CASSLAVGQGSGYGYTF.

This clone has just one count. V usage is TRBV27 and J usage is TRBJ2-7, with 7 bases fitting TRBD1. This CDR3 spans 13 amino acids. Germline-derived CDR1 and CDR2 are MNHEY and SMNVEV (reference sequence). The J segment lost 7 bases and the V segment lost 8 bases, leaving 11 bases of the junction unmatched. The chain's CDR3 is CASSPTGVGEQYF. CDR3 in DNA: TGTGCCAGCTCACCAACAGGGGTGGGGGAGCAGTACTTC.

The chain is built from TRBV2 and TRBJ1-5; 10 bases are shared with TRBD1. Germline CDR1 reads SNHLY; CDR2 reads FYNNEI. The CDR3 is 13 residues long. The J segment lost 7 bases and the V segment lost 6 bases, leaving 3 bases of the junction unmatched. The CDR3 region has the DNA TGTGCCAGCAGCCGGGACAGGGGCCAGCCCCAGCATTTT. It specifies CASSRDRGQPQHF.

The CDR3 is CASSVHPSGDNEQFF. CDR3 in DNA: TGTGCCAGCAGCGTACATCCTAGCGGGGACAATGAGCAGTTCTTC. The genes are TRBV9 and TRBJ2-1; TRBD2 matches 9 bases. The CDR3 is 15 residues long. Trimming took 1 base from V and 5 from J; bases not matched to a gene: 4. Germline V CDR1 and CDR2: SGDLS, YYNGEE.

The chain has TRBV28 and TRBJ2-7, with a weak D call TRBD1 (6 bases). Germline CDR1 and CDR2: MDHEN and SYDVKM. This CDR3 contains 15 residues. The V end lost 3 bases, the J end lost 1 base, and 13 bases lay between the germline ends. In DNA, the CDR3 is TGTGCCAGCAGTTTGCCCCAGGGGACATCCTACGAGCAGTACTTC. This codes for CASSLPQGTSYEQYF.

The chain employs TRBV6-1 and TRBJ2-7; 12 nucleotides agree with TRBD2. Germline loops: CDR1 MNHNS, CDR2 SASEGT. V was clipped by 4 bases and J by 1 base; unmatched bases: 5. The CDR3 totals 16 residues. The CDR3, as DNA: TGTGCCAGCAGTGGGACTAGCGGGAAAACGTCCTACGAGCAGTACTTC. Translating it yields CASSGTSGKTSYEQYF.

This clone has only a few counts. The chain has TRBV6-4 and TRBJ2-1; no reliable D call. The germline gives CDR1 MRHNA, CDR2 SNTAGT. The CDR3 spans 14 residues. The V gene lost 3 bases and the J gene lost 6 bases, with 12 bases spanning the gap. CDR3 protein: CASSEPSWGNEQFF. Here the CDR3 DNA reads TGTGCCAGCAGTGAGCCTAGTTGGGGCAATGAGCAGTTCTTC.

The CDR3 nucleotides read TGTGCCAGCAGCCGGGACGGCTCCTACAATGAGCAGTTCTTC. Protein: CASSRDGSYNEQFF. The genes are TRBV2 and TRBJ2-1; D possibly matches TRBD1 or TRBD2 (5 bases each). The CDR3 runs 14 residues. Germline assignment: CDR1 SNHLY and CDR2 FYNNEI. Trimming stripped 6 bases from V and 0 bases from J, with 9 bases between.

This clone was detected once. This sequence joins TRBV2 and TRBJ1-1; 8 bases match TRBD1. Trimming took 5 bases from V and 2 from J; bases not matched to a gene: 4. The CDR3 spans 14 residues. Germline values: CDR1 SNHLY, CDR2 FYNNEI. The CDR3 coding sequence is TGTGCCAGCAGTCAACAGGGGGGAAACACTGAAGCTTTCTTT. This sequence encodes CASSQQGGNTEAFF. Combining the CDR3 with reference TRBV2 and TRBJ1-1 gives the whole variable domain EPEVTQTPSHQVTQMGQEVILRCVPISNHLYFYWYRQILGQKVEFLVSFYNNEISEKSEIFDDQFSVERPDGSNFTLKIRSTKLEDSAMYFCASSQQGGNTEAFFGQGTRLTVV.

The chain employs TRBV29-1 and TRBJ2-2; D might be TRBD1 (6 bases). This CDR3 comprises 13 residues. CDR1 SQVTM and CDR2 ANQGSEA come from the germline V gene. V gave up 6 bases and J gave up 5 bases, with 13 bases separating them. The CDR3 region has the DNA TGCAGCGTGAACCAGGGGCGGACCGGGGAGCTGTTTTTT. Translated, it gives CSVNQGRTGELFF.

This chain joins TRBV2 and TRBJ1-6, with 7 bases lining up with TRBD1. The germline gives CDR1 SNHLY, CDR2 FYNNEI. The V and J ends lost 10 bases and 0 bases, in that order; junction bases with no gene match: 12. The CDR3 runs 17 residues. The CDR3 region is CATTSGGQSSYNSPLHF. CDR3 nucleotide sequence: TGTGCCACAACCTCTGGGGGACAGAGCTCCTATAATTCACCCCTCCACTTT.

This sequence joins TRBV6-5 and TRBJ1-2; D gene unclear. Germline CDR1 reads MNHEY; CDR2 reads SVGAGI. With 5 bases removed from V and 5 bases from J, the gap between germline ends came to 9 bases. The CDR3 has 12 amino acids. The CDR3 sequence is CASSHDGYGYTF. The DNA for the CDR3 is TGTGCCAGCAGTCATGATGGATATGGCTACACCTTC.

This sequence joins TRBV7-3 and TRBJ2-1, with 10 bases matching TRBD2. V lost 1 base to trimming and J lost 0 bases; unmatched junction nucleotides: 3. Germline loops: CDR1 SGHTA, CDR2 FQGTGA. The CDR3 is 17 amino acids. The CDR3 DNA sequence: TGTGCCAGCAGCTTAATTGCTAGCGGGAGCTCCTACAATGAGCAGTTCTTC. It yields the protein CASSLIASGSSYNEQFF.

The CDR3 DNA follows: TGTGCCAGCAGTCAACTGGGACCGTACTGGGGCTACACCTTC. This gives the protein CASSQLGPYWGYTF. This chain joins TRBV28 and TRBJ1-2; D possibly corresponds to TRBD1 (5 bases). The CDR3 length is 14 residues. Germline CDR1 is MDHEN and CDR2 is SYDVKM. The V gene lost 5 bases and the J gene lost 8 bases, with 18 bases spanning the gap.

The chain uses TRBV7-9 and TRBJ1-6, with 7 bases identical to TRBD1. The CDR3 loop spans 15 amino acids. J was trimmed by 7 bases and V by 5 bases; bases with no gene match: 8. Germline assignment: CDR1 SEHNR and CDR2 FQNEAQ (reference sequence). CDR3 amino acids: CASSTRGTENSPLHF. CDR3 nucleotides: TGTGCCAGCAGCACCAGGGGGACAGAGAATTCACCCCTCCACTTT. The full variable domain, completed using reference TRBV7-9 and TRBJ1-6, is DTGVSQNPRHKITKRGQNVTFRCDPISEHNRLYWYRQTLGQGPEFLTYFQNEAQLEKSRLLSDRFSAERPKGSFSTLEIQRTEQGDSAMYLCASSTRGTENSPLHFGNGTRLTVT.

The chain employs TRBV5-1 and TRBJ2-2; D is possibly TRBD1 (5 bases). V lost 0 bases, J lost 4 bases, and 19 bases lay in between. The CDR3 sequence is 18 residues long. Germline V gives CDR1 SGHRS, CDR2 YFSETQ. The CDR3 coding sequence is TGCGCCAGCAGCTTGGCCCCATCTGACAGCCGCCCCACCGGGGAGCTGTTTTTT. Protein: CASSLAPSDSRPTGELFF.

This chain links TRBV27 with TRBJ1-2; no definite D call. The CDR3 has 13 residues. The germline V and J ends were trimmed by 2 bases and 8 bases, with 12 bases remaining between them. Germline V gene sequence: CDR1 MNHEY, CDR2 SMNVEV (reference sequence). The CDR3 DNA sequence: TGTGCCAGCAGTTTACATTCCCGAGCGGGCTACACCTTC. Translating gives CASSLHSRAGYTF.

V usage is TRBV29-1 and J usage is TRBJ2-2; D might be TRBD2 (5 bases). Trimming took 3 bases from V and 7 from J, leaving 9 bases between them. CDR1 is SQVTM, CDR2 ANQGSEA, per germline. CDR3 size: 12 residues. CDR3 nucleotides: TGCAGCGTTGATCCAGGAGGCGGGGAGCTGTTTTTT. Protein product: CSVDPGGGELFF.

The chain employs TRBV19 and TRBJ1-1, with a weak D call TRBD1 (5 bases). CDR3 length: 14 residues. The germline gives CDR1 LNHDA, CDR2 SQIVND (reference sequence). Trimming cost V 3 bases and J 1 base, with 9 bases left between them. Here the CDR3 reads CASSIRQGNTEAFF. The CDR3 nucleotides are TGTGCCAGTAGTATTCGGCAGGGGAACACTGAAGCTTTCTTT. Drawing the rest from reference TRBV19 and TRBJ1-1, the complete variable domain is DGGITQSPKYLFRKEGQNVTLSCEQNLNHDAMYWYRQDPGQGLRLIYYSQIVNDFQKGDIAEGYSVSREKKESFPLTVTSAQKNPTAFYLCASSIRQGNTEAFFGQGTRLTVV.

The CDR3 protein is CASSLTTSGRVNEQFF. CDR3 DNA: TGTGCCAGCAGCCTCACGACTAGCGGGAGAGTCAATGAGCAGTTCTTC. The rearrangement joins TRBV7-3 to TRBJ2-1; 12 positions match TRBD2. This CDR3 is 16 amino acids long. The V gene's germline CDR1 is SGHTA and CDR2 FQGTGA. The V segment lost 5 bases and the J segment 6 bases; nucleotides outside the gene matches: 8.

The chain couples TRBV6-6 to TRBJ1-5, with 7 bases lining up with TRBD1. Looked up from germline, CDR1 is MNHNY and CDR2 is SVGAGI (reference sequence). Losses at the gene ends were 0 bases for V and 5 bases for J; bases not matched to a gene: 7. The CDR3 is 16 residues long. The DNA of the CDR3 is TGTGCCAGCAGTTACTCGGAAGGGACAGCTCATCAGCCCCAGCATTTT. This encodes CASSYSEGTAHQPQHF.